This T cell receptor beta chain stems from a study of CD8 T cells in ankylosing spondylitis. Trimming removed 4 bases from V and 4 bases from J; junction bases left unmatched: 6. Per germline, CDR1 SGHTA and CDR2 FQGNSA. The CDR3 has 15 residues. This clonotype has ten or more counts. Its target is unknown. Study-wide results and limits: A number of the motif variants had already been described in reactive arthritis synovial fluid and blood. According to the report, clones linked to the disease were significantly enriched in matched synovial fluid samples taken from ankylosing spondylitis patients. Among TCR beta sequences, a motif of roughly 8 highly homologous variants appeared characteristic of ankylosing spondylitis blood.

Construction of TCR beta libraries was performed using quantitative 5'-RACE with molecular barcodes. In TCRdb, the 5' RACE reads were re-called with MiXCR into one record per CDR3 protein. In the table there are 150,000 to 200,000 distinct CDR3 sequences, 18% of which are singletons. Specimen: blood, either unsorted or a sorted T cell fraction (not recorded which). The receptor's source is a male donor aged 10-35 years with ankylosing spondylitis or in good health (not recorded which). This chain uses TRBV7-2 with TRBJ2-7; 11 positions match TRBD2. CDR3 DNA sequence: TGTGCCAGCAGCTCAAGGACTAGCGGGTGGTACGAGCAGTACTTC. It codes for CASSSRTSGWYEQYF. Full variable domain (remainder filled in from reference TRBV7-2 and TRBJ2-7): GAGVSQSPSNKVTEKGKDVELRCDPISGHTALYWYRQSLGQGLEFLIYFQGNSAPDKSGLPSDRFSAERTGGSVSTLTIQRTQQEDSAVYLCASSSRTSGWYEQYFGPGTRLTVT.